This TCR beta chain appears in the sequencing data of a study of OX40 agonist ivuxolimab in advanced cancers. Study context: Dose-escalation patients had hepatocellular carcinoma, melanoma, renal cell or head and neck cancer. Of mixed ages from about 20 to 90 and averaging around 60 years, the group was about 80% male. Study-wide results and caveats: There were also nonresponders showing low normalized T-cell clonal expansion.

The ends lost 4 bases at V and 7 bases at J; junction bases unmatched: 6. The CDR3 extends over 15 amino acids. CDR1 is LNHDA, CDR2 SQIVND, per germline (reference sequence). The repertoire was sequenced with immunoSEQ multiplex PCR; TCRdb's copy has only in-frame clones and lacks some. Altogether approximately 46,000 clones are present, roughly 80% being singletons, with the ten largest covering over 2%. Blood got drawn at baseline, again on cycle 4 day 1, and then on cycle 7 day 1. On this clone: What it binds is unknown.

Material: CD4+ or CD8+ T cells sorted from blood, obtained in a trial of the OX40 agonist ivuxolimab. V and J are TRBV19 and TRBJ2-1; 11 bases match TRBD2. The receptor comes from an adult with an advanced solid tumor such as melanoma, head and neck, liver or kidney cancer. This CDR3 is CASSNLAGGRNEQFF. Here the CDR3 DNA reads TGTGCCAGTAGTAACCTAGCGGGAGGAAGGAATGAGCAGTTCTTC.